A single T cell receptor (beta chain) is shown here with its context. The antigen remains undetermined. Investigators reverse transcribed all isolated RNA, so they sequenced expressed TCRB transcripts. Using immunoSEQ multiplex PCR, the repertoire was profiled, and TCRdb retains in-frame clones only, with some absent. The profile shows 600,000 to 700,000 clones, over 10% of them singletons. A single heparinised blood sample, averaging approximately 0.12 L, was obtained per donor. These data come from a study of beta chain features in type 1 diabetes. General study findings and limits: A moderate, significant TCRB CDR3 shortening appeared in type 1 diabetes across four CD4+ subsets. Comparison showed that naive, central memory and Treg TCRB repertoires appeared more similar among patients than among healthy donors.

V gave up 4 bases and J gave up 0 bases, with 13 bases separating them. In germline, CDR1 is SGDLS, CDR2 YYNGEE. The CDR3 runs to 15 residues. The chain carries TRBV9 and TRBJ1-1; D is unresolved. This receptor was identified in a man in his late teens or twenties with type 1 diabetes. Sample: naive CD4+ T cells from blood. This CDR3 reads CASSPSGIVNTEAFF. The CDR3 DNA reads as TGTGCCAGCAGCCCCAGTGGGATAGTGAACACTGAAGCTTTCTTT.